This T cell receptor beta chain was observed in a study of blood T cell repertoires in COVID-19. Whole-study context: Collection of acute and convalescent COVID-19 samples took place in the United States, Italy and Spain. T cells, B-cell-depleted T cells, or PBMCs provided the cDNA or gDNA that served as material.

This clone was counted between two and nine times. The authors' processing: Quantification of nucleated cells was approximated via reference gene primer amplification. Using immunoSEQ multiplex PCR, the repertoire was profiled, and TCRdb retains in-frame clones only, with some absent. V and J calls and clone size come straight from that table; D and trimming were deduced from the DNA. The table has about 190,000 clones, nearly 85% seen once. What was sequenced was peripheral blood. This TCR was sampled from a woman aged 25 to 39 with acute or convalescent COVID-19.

This CDR3 reads CASSYVGEKLFF. The CDR3 region has the DNA TGTGCCAGCAGTTACGTGGGCGAAAAACTGTTTTTT. The V call is TRBV6-2 or TRBV6-3, the J call TRBJ1-4; D not certain. The CDR3 spans 12 residues. Deletions cut 2 bases from V and 8 bases from J, with 6 bases between. CDR1 MNHEY and CDR2 SVGEGT come from the germline V gene.